These 26 T cell receptor beta chains originate from one sample sequenced in a study of vaccination and CD4 T cells after COVID-19. TCRdb itself ran the PCR reads through MiXCR, one entry per CDR3 protein. The table lists tens of thousands of distinct CDR3 sequences, around 53% of them singletons. This specimen consisted of CD4+ T cells from blood, obtained before SARS-CoV-2 vaccination. These receptors were obtained from a human donor who had recovered from COVID-19.

This chain uses TRBV29-1 with TRBJ2-7; no firm D call. CDR1 is SQVTM and CDR2 is ANQGSEA in the germline V gene. V gave up 0 bases and J gave up 5 bases, with 14 bases separating them. This CDR3 contains 14 residues. CDR3: CSVEDPGKPHEQYF. CDR3 nucleotide sequence: TGCAGCGTTGAAGATCCGGGCAAGCCCCACGAGCAGTACTTC.

The chain joins TRBV20-1 to TRBJ2-5; D may correspond to TRBD1 or TRBD2 (6 bases each). Germline V gene data show CDR1 as DFQATT and CDR2 as SNEGSKA (reference sequence). CDR3 length: 12 residues. Trimming stripped 6 bases from V and 5 bases from J, with 13 bases between. The chain's CDR3 is CSAGRGPETQYF. The CDR3 DNA reads TGCAGTGCCGGTCGGGGGCCGGAGACCCAGTACTTC.

The chain uses TRBV6-2 or TRBV6-3 and TRBJ2-2, with TRBD1 matching 8 bases. CDR3 length: 14 residues. V gave up 7 bases and J gave up 5 bases; unmatched junction bases: 6. From germline, CDR1 is MNHEY and CDR2 SVGEGT. The CDR3 bases are TGTGCCAGCATCGGCGACAGGGGAACCGGGGAGCTGTTTTTT. Its protein product is CASIGDRGTGELFF.

V is TRBV27 and J is TRBJ2-7; 13 bases map to TRBD2. Trimming cost V 4 bases and J 6 bases; bases outside gene matches: 6. The CDR3 is 15 residues long. Germline loops: CDR1 MNHEY, CDR2 SMNVEV (reference sequence). The chain's CDR3 is CASSSGLAGVIEQYF. As DNA, the CDR3 is TGTGCCAGCAGTTCCGGACTAGCGGGAGTTATCGAGCAGTACTTC.

This clonotype showed up just a few times. CDR3 sequence (DNA): TGTGCCACCAGCAGGGAAACTTCGACGGATAGCAATCAGCCCCAGCATTTT. Its translation is CATSRETSTDSNQPQHF. This chain links TRBV15 with TRBJ1-5; D is unclear. Germline CDR1 reads LNHNV; CDR2 reads YYDKDF (reference sequence). The CDR3 spans 17 residues. Trimming removed 3 bases from V and 0 bases from J, with 15 bases in between.

This clonotype was seen a few times. This chain links TRBV28 with TRBJ2-5; D call uncertain. This CDR3 comprises 15 residues. Per germline, CDR1 MDHEN and CDR2 SYDVKM. The V gene lost 7 bases and the J gene lost 5 bases, with 20 bases spanning the gap. The DNA for the CDR3 is TGTGCCAGCACCCTCAACCCAGTTCGGGTGGAGACCCAGTACTTC. This translates into CASTLNPVRVETQYF.

The chain links TRBV27 to TRBJ2-5, with D perhaps TRBD1 or TRBD2 (6 bases each). The CDR3 has 14 residues. Trimming cost V 1 base and J 3 bases, with 9 bases left between them. The germline V gene encodes CDR1 MNHEY and CDR2 SMNVEV (reference sequence). CDR3 sequence (DNA): TGTGCCAGCAGTTTATGGGGGGCAGAAGAGACCCAGTACTTC. Its translation: CASSLWGAEETQYF.

This clonotype showed up just once. The gene calls are TRBV7-3 and TRBJ2-1; TRBD2 aligns across 11 bases. This CDR3 has 15 residues. The V gene's germline CDR1 is SGHTA and CDR2 FQGTGA. V was clipped by 4 bases and J by 10 bases; unmatched bases: 9. CDR3 residues: CASSSGLAGLREQFF. In DNA form, the CDR3 reads TGTGCCAGCAGCTCAGGACTAGCGGGCCTCCGAGAGCAGTTCTTC.

The chain recombines TRBV7-6 with TRBJ2-5, with 10 bases matching TRBD1. Unmatched junction bases numbered 4, after V lost 5 bases and J lost 4 bases. Per the germline V gene, CDR1 is SGHVS and CDR2 is FNYEAQ. This CDR3 spans 14 amino acids. The chain's CDR3 is CASSPGQGGETQYF. The DNA for the CDR3 is TGTGCCAGCAGCCCAGGACAGGGGGGAGAGACCCAGTACTTC.

The chain employs TRBV20-1 and TRBJ1-3, with D unresolved. This CDR3 contains 13 residues. Between the trimmed V and J ends, which lost 2 bases and 2 bases, there was a span of 7 bases. Germline V gives CDR1 DFQATT, CDR2 SNEGSKA (reference sequence). This CDR3 reads CSARRQPGNTIYF. DNA for the CDR3: TGCAGTGCTAGAAGGCAGCCTGGAAACACCATATATTTT.

V is TRBV6-2 or TRBV6-3 and J is TRBJ2-1; no clear D gene. Germline assignment: CDR1 MNHEY and CDR2 SVGEGT. Trimming took 7 bases from V and 0 from J, leaving 13 bases between them. This CDR3 comprises 15 residues. The CDR3 region is CASKPPQSSYNEQFF. Written as DNA, the CDR3 is TGTGCCAGCAAGCCGCCTCAGAGCTCCTACAATGAGCAGTTCTTC.

This clonotype was detected a few times. The rearrangement uses TRBV27 and TRBJ2-2; D is ambiguous. The V and J ends lost 0 bases and 4 bases respectively, with 9 bases between them. CDR3 size: 15 residues. CDR1 is MNHEY and CDR2 is SMNVEV in the germline V gene (reference sequence). The CDR3 is CASSLSTVSTGELFF. The CDR3 nucleotides are TGTGCCAGCAGTTTATCCACAGTGAGCACCGGGGAGCTGTTTTTT.

J is TRBJ2-7 and V is TRBV20-1; D might be TRBD2 (5 bases). This CDR3 has 13 amino acids. The V end lost 2 bases, the J end lost 4 bases, and 12 bases lay between the germline ends. Germline V gives CDR1 DFQATT, CDR2 SNEGSKA (reference sequence). CDR3 DNA: TGCAGTGCTAGATATCCCGGGGAATACGAGCAGTACTTC. Residues: CSARYPGEYEQYF.

The chain has TRBV20-1 and TRBJ2-7, with 7 positions matching TRBD1. The CDR3 contains 14 residues. Per the germline V gene, CDR1 is DFQATT and CDR2 is SNEGSKA (reference sequence). Trimming cost V 3 bases and J 3 bases; bases outside gene matches: 8. This CDR3 reads CSASETGSDYEQYF. Written as DNA, the CDR3 is TGCAGTGCTAGCGAGACAGGGAGCGACTACGAGCAGTACTTC.

The chain is built from TRBV10-3 and TRBJ1-4; 11 positions match TRBD1. CDR3 size: 17 residues. Trimming cost V 2 bases and J 8 bases; bases outside gene matches: 10. Germline values: CDR1 ENHRY, CDR2 SYGVKD. In DNA form, the CDR3 reads TGTGCCATCAGTGAGGGACAGGGGGCCTCCTTCGGGGAAAAACTGTTTTTT. Its protein is CAISEGQGASFGEKLFF.

This clonotype came up a few times. This chain uses TRBV19 with TRBJ2-2, with 16 nucleotides matching TRBD2. Looked up from germline, CDR1 is LNHDA and CDR2 is SQIVND (reference sequence). The CDR3 runs to 16 residues. The ends lost 6 bases at V and 4 bases at J; junction bases unmatched: 2. The CDR3 is CASRGTSGRVTGELFF. CDR3 nucleotides: TGTGCCAGTAGAGGGACTAGCGGGAGGGTCACCGGGGAGCTGTTTTTT. The whole variable domain, filled in from reference TRBV19 and TRBJ2-2, reads DGGITQSPKYLFRKEGQNVTLSCEQNLNHDAMYWYRQDPGQGLRLIYYSQIVNDFQKGDIAEGYSVSREKKESFPLTVTSAQKNPTAFYLCASRGTSGRVTGELFFGEGSRLTVL.

The genes are TRBV7-2 and TRBJ1-4; D is unclear. Germline CDR1 and CDR2: SGHTA and FQGNSA. There are 14 residues in the CDR3. V was cut by 5 bases and J by 3 bases, with 10 bases left in between. In DNA, the CDR3 is TGTGCCAGCAGCCCCGACACGGCTAATGAAAAACTGTTTTTT. It yields the protein CASSPDTANEKLFF.

This sequence joins TRBV7-3 and TRBJ1-1; no clear D gene. The ends were cut back, 2 bases at V and 3 bases at J, with 7 bases in the middle. Germline V gene lookup returns CDR1 SGHTA and CDR2 FQGTGA. The CDR3 contains 13 residues. CDR3 protein: CASSLLPDTEAFF. DNA of the CDR3: TGTGCCAGCAGCTTACTCCCCGACACTGAAGCTTTCTTT. Complete variable domain (other parts from reference TRBV7-3 and TRBJ1-1): GAGVSQTPSNKVTEKGKYVELRCDPISGHTALYWYRQSLGQGPEFLIYFQGTGAADDSGLPNDRFFAVRPEGSVSTLKIQRTERGDSAVYLCASSLLPDTEAFFGQGTRLTVV.

The rearrangement links TRBV20-1 to TRBJ1-3; perhaps TRBD1 as D (6 bases). CDR1 is DFQATT, CDR2 SNEGSKA, per germline (reference sequence). The V end lost 4 bases, the J end lost 4 bases, and 14 bases lay between the germline ends. CDR3 length: 14 residues. The CDR3 protein is CSATPPGVGNTIYF. The CDR3 DNA reads TGCAGTGCTACGCCGCCAGGGGTCGGAAACACCATATATTTT.

This clonotype was recorded only once. The rearrangement uses TRBV20-1 and TRBJ2-7; 9 bases align to TRBD1. The germline V gene encodes CDR1 DFQATT and CDR2 SNEGSKA (reference sequence). The junction had 12 bases not matched to a gene; V was cut back by 6 bases and J by 6 bases. The CDR3 has 14 amino acids. CDR3: CSADLGTGRAEQYF. The CDR3 DNA reads TGCAGTGCCGATTTAGGGACAGGGCGGGCCGAGCAGTACTTC.

The chain is built from TRBV6-1 and TRBJ1-5; tentatively, D is TRBD1 (5 bases). The CDR3 runs to 15 residues. Germline CDR1 and CDR2: MNHNS and SASEGT. Trimming took 6 bases from V and 0 from J, leaving 12 bases between them. In DNA, the CDR3 is TGTGCCAGCAGGGGAGGGGATTATAGCAATCAGCCCCAGCATTTT. It encodes CASRGGDYSNQPQHF.

V gene TRBV27 combines with J gene TRBJ1-2; 10 bases align to TRBD1. The CDR3 is made up of 14 amino acids. J gave up 8 bases and V 5 bases, and 8 bases lay outside the gene matches. Germline CDR1 MNHEY, CDR2 SMNVEV (reference sequence). The chain's CDR3 is CASSPRTGGGGYTF. In DNA, the CDR3 is TGTGCCAGCAGTCCCCGGACAGGGGGGGGAGGCTACACCTTC.

The sample holds a few counts of this clonotype. The chain joins TRBV20-1 to TRBJ1-1; the D gene is possibly TRBD1 (5 bases). This CDR3 is built from 11 residues. CDR1 DFQATT and CDR2 SNEGSKA come from the germline V gene (reference sequence). Trimming shortened V by 5 bases and J by 6 bases, and 10 bases separated the two germline ends. The CDR3 spells CSAVGTAEAFF. The CDR3 coding sequence is TGCAGTGCTGTAGGGACCGCTGAAGCTTTCTTT.

J is TRBJ2-7 and V is TRBV7-6; 8 nucleotides line up with TRBD2. Germline V gene lookup returns CDR1 SGHVS and CDR2 FNYEAQ. This CDR3 has 16 amino acids. V lost 5 bases to trimming and J lost 0 bases; unmatched junction nucleotides: 9. The chain's CDR3 is CASSETVTSGSYEQYF. The DNA of the CDR3 is TGTGCCAGCAGCGAGACCGTCACTAGCGGCTCCTACGAGCAGTACTTC.

The chain has TRBV28 and TRBJ1-1, with D uncertain. In germline, CDR1 is MDHEN, CDR2 SYDVKM. Trimming removed 5 bases from V and 6 bases from J, with 19 bases in between. The CDR3 sequence is 15 residues long. CDR3 loop: CASSPLRWAPPEAFF. CDR3 sequence (DNA): TGTGCCAGCAGTCCCCTGAGATGGGCACCACCTGAAGCTTTCTTT.

The rearrangement links TRBV6-5 to TRBJ2-1; 11 nucleotides line up with TRBD2. The germline gives CDR1 MNHEY, CDR2 SVGAGI. The ends lost 4 bases at V and 8 bases at J; junction bases unmatched: 13. This CDR3 is 17 amino acids long. In DNA form, the CDR3 reads TGTGCCAGCAGTTGGGGACCTCTAGCGGGAGGAGTGGATGAGCAGTTCTTC. Its translation is CASSWGPLAGGVDEQFF.